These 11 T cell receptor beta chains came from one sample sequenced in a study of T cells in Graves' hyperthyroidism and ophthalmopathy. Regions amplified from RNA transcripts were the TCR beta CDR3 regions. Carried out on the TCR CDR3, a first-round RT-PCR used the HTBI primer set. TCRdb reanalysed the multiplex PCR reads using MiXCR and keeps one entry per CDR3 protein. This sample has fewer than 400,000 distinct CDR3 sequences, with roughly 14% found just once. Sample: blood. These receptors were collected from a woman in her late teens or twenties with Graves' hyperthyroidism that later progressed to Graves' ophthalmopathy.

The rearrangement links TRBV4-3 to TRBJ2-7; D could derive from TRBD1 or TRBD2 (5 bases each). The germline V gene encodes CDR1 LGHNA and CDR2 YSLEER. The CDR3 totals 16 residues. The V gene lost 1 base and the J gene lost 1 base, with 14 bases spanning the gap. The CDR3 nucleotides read TGCGCCAGCAGCCAAGGGCCCGGGACGGATTCCTACGAGCAGTACTTC. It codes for CASSQGPGTDSYEQYF.

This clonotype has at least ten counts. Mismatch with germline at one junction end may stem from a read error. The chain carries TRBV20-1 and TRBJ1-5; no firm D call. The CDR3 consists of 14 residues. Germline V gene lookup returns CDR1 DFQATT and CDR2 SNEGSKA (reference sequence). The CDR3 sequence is CSARGGNSNQPQHF. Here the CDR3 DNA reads TGCAGTGCGAGAGGCGGAAATAGCAATCAGCCCCAGCATTTT.

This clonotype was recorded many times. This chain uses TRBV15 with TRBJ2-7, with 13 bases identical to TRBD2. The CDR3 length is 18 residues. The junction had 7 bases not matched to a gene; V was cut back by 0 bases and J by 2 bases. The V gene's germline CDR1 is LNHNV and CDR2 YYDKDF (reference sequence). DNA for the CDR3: TGTGCCACCAGCAGAGATAGGACTAGCGGGAGCTTTACCTACGAGCAGTACTTC. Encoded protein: CATSRDRTSGSFTYEQYF.

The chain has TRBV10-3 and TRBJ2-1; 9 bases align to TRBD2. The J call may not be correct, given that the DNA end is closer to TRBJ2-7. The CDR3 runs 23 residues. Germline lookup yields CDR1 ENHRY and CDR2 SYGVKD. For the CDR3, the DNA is TGTGCCATCAGTGACTCACAGGGTAGGTTAGCGGGAGAGCTCGGAAGCTCCTACAATGAGCAGTACTTC. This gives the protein CAISDSQGRLAGELGSSYNEQYF.

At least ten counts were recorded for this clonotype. This chain's CDR3 is CASNPTSGSGETQYF. The CDR3 coding sequence is TGTGCCAGCAATCCGACTAGCGGGAGCGGTGAGACCCAGTACTTC. The rearrangement joins TRBV2 to TRBJ2-5; TRBD2 agrees at 12 bases. The CDR3 extends over 15 amino acids. After removal of 7 bases from V and 5 bases from J, the junction contained 8 bases not matched to a gene. CDR1 SNHLY and CDR2 FYNNEI come from the germline V gene.

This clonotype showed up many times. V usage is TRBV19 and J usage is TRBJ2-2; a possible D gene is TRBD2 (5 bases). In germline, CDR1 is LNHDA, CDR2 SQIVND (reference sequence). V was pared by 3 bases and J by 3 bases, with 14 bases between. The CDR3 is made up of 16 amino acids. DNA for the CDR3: TGTGCCAGTAGTATTGGGATCCGCGGGTACACCGGGGAGCTGTTTTTT. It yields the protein CASSIGIRGYTGELFF.

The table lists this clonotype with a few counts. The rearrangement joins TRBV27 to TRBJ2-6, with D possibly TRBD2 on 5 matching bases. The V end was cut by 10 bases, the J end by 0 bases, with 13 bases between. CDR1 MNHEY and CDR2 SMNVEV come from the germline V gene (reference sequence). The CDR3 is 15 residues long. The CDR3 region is CATRGLNSGANVLTF. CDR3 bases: TGTGCCACCCGTGGACTTAACTCTGGGGCCAACGTCCTGACTTTC.

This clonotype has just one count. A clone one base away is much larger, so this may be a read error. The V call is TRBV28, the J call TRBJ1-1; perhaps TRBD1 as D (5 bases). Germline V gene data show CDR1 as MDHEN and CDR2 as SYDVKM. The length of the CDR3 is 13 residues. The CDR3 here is CASNGALNTEASF. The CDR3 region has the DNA TGTGCCAGCAACGGGGCCCTGAACACTGAAGCTTCCTTT. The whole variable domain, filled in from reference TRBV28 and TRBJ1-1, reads DVKVTQSSRYLVKRTGEKVFLECVQDMDHENMFWYRQDPGLGLRLIYFSYDVKMKEKGDIPEGYSVSREKKERFSLILESASTNQTSMYLCASNGALNTEASFGQGTRLTVV.

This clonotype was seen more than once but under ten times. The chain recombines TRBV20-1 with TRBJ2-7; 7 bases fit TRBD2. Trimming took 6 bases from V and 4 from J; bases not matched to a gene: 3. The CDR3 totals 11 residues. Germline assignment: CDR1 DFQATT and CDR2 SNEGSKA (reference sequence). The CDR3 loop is CSAREGYEQYF. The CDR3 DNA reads TGCAGTGCGAGGGAGGGATACGAGCAGTACTTC.

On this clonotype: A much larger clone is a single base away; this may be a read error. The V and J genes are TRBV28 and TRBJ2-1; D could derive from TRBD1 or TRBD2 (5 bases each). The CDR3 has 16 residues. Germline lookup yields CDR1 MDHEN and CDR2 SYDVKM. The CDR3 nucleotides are TGTGCCAGCAGTTTGGGGCGGGTAGGGCGATACAATGATCAGTTCTTC. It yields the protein CASSLGRVGRYNDQFF.

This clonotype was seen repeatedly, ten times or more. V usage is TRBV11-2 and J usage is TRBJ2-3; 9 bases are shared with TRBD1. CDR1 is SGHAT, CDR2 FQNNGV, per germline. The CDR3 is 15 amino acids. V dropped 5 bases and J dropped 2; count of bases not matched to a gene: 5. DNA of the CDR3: TGTGCCAGCAGCCCATGGACAGGGGTCACAGATACGCAGTATTTT. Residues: CASSPWTGVTDTQYF.